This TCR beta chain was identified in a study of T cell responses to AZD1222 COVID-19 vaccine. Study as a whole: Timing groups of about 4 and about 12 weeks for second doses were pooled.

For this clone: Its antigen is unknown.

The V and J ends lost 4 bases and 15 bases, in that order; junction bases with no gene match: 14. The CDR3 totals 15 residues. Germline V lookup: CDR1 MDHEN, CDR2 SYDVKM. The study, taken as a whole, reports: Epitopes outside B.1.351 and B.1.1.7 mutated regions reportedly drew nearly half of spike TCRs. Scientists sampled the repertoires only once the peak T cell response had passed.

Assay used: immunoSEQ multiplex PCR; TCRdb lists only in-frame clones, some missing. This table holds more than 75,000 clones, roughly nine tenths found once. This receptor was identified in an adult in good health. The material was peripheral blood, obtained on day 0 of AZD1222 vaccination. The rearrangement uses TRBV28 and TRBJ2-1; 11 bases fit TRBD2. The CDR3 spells CASSSGGLAEIRRFF. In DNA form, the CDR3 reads TGTGCCAGCAGTTCCGGGGGACTAGCGGAGATTAGACGGTTCTTC.